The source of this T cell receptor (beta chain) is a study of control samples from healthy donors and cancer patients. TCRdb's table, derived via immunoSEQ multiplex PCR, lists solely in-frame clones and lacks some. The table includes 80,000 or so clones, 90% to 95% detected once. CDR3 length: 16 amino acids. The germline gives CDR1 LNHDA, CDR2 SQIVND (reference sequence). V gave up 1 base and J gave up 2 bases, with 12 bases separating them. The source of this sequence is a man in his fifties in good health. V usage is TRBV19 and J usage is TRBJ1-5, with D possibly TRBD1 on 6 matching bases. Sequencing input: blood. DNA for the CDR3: TGTGCCAGTAGTATAGGGGGGGGACACCGCAATCAGCCCCAGCATTTT. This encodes CASSIGGGHRNQPQHF.